These 13 T cell receptor beta chains were all obtained from the same sample, sequenced in a study of T cell repertoires in cytomegalovirus infection. From the reads, TCRdb called clonotypes with MiXCR, one entry per CDR3 protein. The sample lists some 400,000 distinct CDR3 sequences; about 33% were seen once. The sample consisted of PBMCs. Receptors originate from a human donor in good health (CMV status not recorded). Some clones in this sample may be carry-over from other donors' samples.

This clonotype was observed once. The chain joins TRBV20-1 to TRBJ2-3, with 13 bases fitting TRBD2. V shed 4 bases, J shed 3 bases, and the junction held 7 bases outside the gene matches. This CDR3 spans 16 amino acids. Germline lookup yields CDR1 DFQATT and CDR2 SNEGSKA (reference sequence). The CDR3 region is CSANPTSGGATDTQYF. The CDR3, as DNA: TGCAGTGCTAACCCAACTAGCGGGGGGGCTACAGATACGCAGTATTTT.

This clonotype was seen more than once but under ten times. The chain uses TRBV5-6 and TRBJ1-3; D not resolved. Germline CDR1 is SGHDT and CDR2 is YYEEEE. The V and J ends lost 2 bases and 4 bases respectively, with 10 bases between them. The CDR3 is 14 residues long. The CDR3, as DNA: TGTGCCAGCAGCTTCTCTTTTTCCGGAAACACCATATATTTT. It yields the protein CASSFSFSGNTIYF.

Comments on this clonotype: A much more abundant neighbour one base away suggests this may be a read error. V and J are TRBV7-6 and TRBJ2-7; perhaps TRBD2 as D (5 bases). Trimming shortened V by 5 bases and J by 9 bases, and 17 bases separated the two germline ends. The CDR3 contains 13 residues. Looked up from germline, CDR1 is SGHVS and CDR2 is FNYEAQ. The CDR3: CASSTPASSGQYF. The CDR3 DNA is TGTGCCAGCAGCACACCAGCCTCCAGCGGGCAGTACTTC. Looking up the rest from reference TRBV7-6 and TRBJ2-7 gives the full variable domain: GAGVSQSPRYKVTKRGQDVALRCDPISGHVSLYWYRQALGQGPEFLTYFNYEAQQDKSGLPNDRFSAERPEGSISTLTIQRTEQRDSAMYRCASSTPASSGQYFGPGTRLTVT.

For this clonotype: A read error may produce the germline difference seen at one junction end. The chain employs TRBV11-1 and TRBJ1-1, with unresolved D. The CDR3 extends over 13 amino acids. From germline, CDR1 is SGHAT and CDR2 FQDESV (reference sequence). CDR3 nucleotides: TGTGCCAGCAGTCGGGTCCTGGGCACTGAAGATTTCTTT. Translation: CASSRVLGTEDFF.

The CDR3, as DNA: TGTGCCAGCAGCCAAGACCGTCCAGCCTCCTACAATGAGCAGTTCTTC. Translating it yields CASSQDRPASYNEQFF. The rearrangement links TRBV4-2 to TRBJ2-1; D call uncertain. This CDR3 contains 16 residues. Germline CDR1 LGHNA, CDR2 YNFKEQ. V shed 0 bases and J shed 0 bases, with 9 bases lying between them.

This sequence joins TRBV19 and TRBJ2-3; no clear D gene. This CDR3 has 13 amino acids. V gave up 6 bases and J gave up 1 base, with 8 bases separating them. CDR1 is LNHDA and CDR2 is SQIVND in the germline V gene (reference sequence). This CDR3 is CASSGAGTDTQYF. The CDR3 DNA reads as TGTGCCAGTAGCGGAGCAGGCACAGATACGCAGTATTTT.

This chain uses TRBV7-9 with TRBJ2-7; TRBD1 is a possible D gene (6 bases). The germline gives CDR1 SEHNR, CDR2 FQNEAQ (reference sequence). The CDR3 spans 15 residues. Trimming stripped 6 bases from V and 6 bases from J, with 21 bases between. CDR3 sequence reads: CASSPSSAGAGEQYF. CDR3 DNA sequence: TGTGCCAGCAGTCCCTCGAGCGCAGGGGCTGGCGAGCAGTACTTC.

The chain uses TRBV24-1 and TRBJ1-5; no reliable D call. The CDR3 spans 12 residues. The V end lost 10 bases, the J end lost 0 bases, and 6 bases lay between the germline ends. Germline V lookup: CDR1 KGHDR, CDR2 SFDVKD. The CDR3 DNA sequence: TGTGCCACACTATCTAGCAATCAGCCCCAGCATTTT. Amino acids: CATLSSNQPQHF.

The rearrangement links TRBV27 to TRBJ2-7, with D uncertain. The CDR3 extends over 16 amino acids. V was shortened by 1 base and J by 4 bases, with 17 bases between the two germline ends. From germline, CDR1 is MNHEY and CDR2 SMNVEV (reference sequence). The CDR3 reads CASSLFPRRTHYEQYF. Written as DNA, the CDR3 is TGTGCCAGCAGTTTATTTCCTCGGCGGACCCATTACGAGCAGTACTTC.

This clonotype was seen a handful of times. V and J are TRBV10-2 and TRBJ1-1, with 9 bases identical to TRBD1. The CDR3 is 13 residues long. The V and J ends lost 6 bases and 5 bases, in that order; junction bases with no gene match: 4. Germline V gives CDR1 WSHSY, CDR2 SAAADI. CDR3 protein: CASRGQGPTEAFF. The CDR3 nucleotides read TGCGCCAGCAGGGGACAGGGTCCGACTGAAGCTTTCTTT.

This clonotype was counted a few times. This chain uses TRBV19 with TRBJ1-1; D uncertain. Trimming left V 3 bases short and J 2 bases short, with 10 bases between. The CDR3 length is 14 residues. Germline-derived CDR1 and CDR2 are LNHDA and SQIVND (reference sequence). CDR3 sequence: CASSIKALNTEAFF. CDR3 DNA: TGTGCCAGTAGTATCAAGGCGCTCAACACTGAAGCTTTCTTT.

This chain joins TRBV5-1 and TRBJ2-1; 7 nucleotides agree with TRBD1. V lost 0 bases, J lost 6 bases, and 21 bases stayed unmatched. Germline CDR1 and CDR2: SGHRS and YFSETQ. This CDR3 is 20 amino acids long. CDR3: CASSLATVFREGAIGNEQFF. The CDR3 DNA reads TGCGCCAGCAGCTTGGCGACGGTATTCCGAGAGGGGGCGATTGGCAATGAGCAGTTCTTC.

The sample holds a few counts of this clonotype. J is TRBJ2-7 and V is TRBV10-3; 7 bases match TRBD1. Germline lookup yields CDR1 ENHRY and CDR2 SYGVKD. This CDR3 has 13 residues. V lost 6 bases and J lost 1; bases outside the gene matches: 3. The CDR3 bases are TGTGCCATCAGCGGGGACAGTTCCTACGAGCAGTACTTC. It codes for CAISGDSSYEQYF.